This record looks at one T cell receptor (beta chain) sequence and its context. This clone was observed a handful of times. There is no known antigen for this receptor. Base quality data are lacking; no much larger clone is found one base away. The data were taken from a study of shared T cell receptors in the human thymus (dated by TCRdb to the early 2020s). Regarding the complete study: The study examined how the human thymus generates shared, self-reactive T-cell receptor alpha chains.

V and J lose 10 bases and 6 bases, and a span of 18 bases separates them. Including the terminal cysteine and phenylalanine, the CDR3 comprises 14 residues. Just CDR3 DNA is preserved here, 42 bases in frame from base 1. CDR1 SNHLY and CDR2 FYNNEI are derived from the germline V gene. Receptor amplification or capture employed the immunoSEQ multiplex PCR assay. TCRdb retrieved this table from immuneACCESS and kept in-frame rearrangements only. Not all clones are present; in checked studies, unresolved V genes account for under half, and no reason is known for the remainder. The sample records hundreds of thousands of clones, around 78% of which are singletons. The top ten clones comprise 0.013% of the sample. This sample was shared with a second study, whose subject was human thymus T cells. The other study reports the following: In Finland, the donors were immunologically healthy infants who were having open corrective cardiac surgery for congenital heart defects. The thymus tissue came from surgical resects taken out during corrective cardiac surgery. V and J gene segment usage appeared biased in both thymic and peripheral blood repertoires. The related research reported highly overlapping thymic TCR repertoires among unrelated individuals. The study characterized TCR alpha and beta repertoires from roughly 8 infant thymus samples and a few related peripheral blood samples. Donor ages ranging from roughly 6 to 244 days were recorded, and six or seven male and a couple of female infants were included in the cohort. Thymocytes were released mechanically from tissue and stored at -70 °C as pellets of about 9.5-32 million cells. A QIAsymphony instrument was used to extract genomic DNA from frozen cell pellets. The immunoSEQ multiplex PCR assay was used to amplify the TCRB and TCRAD loci from a standardized amount of quality-controlled genomic DNA. The amplicons covered the V(D)J region and were long enough to include the CDR3 and to identify the V and J genes. Through the commercial immunoSEQ service, the amplicons were sequenced on an Illumina platform. Primer bias and sequencing errors were corrected as previously described, and TCRAD and TCRB were defined on the basis of the IMGT database. The repertoires were analysed using immunoSEQ Analyzer 3.0 and VDJTools for basic statistics, V/J segment usage, diversity estimates, rarefaction and pairwise overlap. To estimate diversity, the Chao1, ChaoE, Efron-Thisted, Shannon and inverse Simpson indices were applied, and diversity was also estimated on datasets down-sampled to the smallest sample. Repertoire overlap was determined by strict matching of CDR3 nucleotide sequence, V gene and J gene, and Jaccard-based multidimensional scaling clustering was applied. On average, thymus samples gave 750,000 to 1,000,000 unique TCRB clonotypes, whereas blood samples gave about 84,000.

The TCR was taken from a boy in the first two years of life with a congenital heart defect. Donor details come from another sample of the same person, matched by shared clones. What was sequenced was thymocytes. This chain is built from TRBV2 and TRBJ2-2; the D segment could be TRBD2, given 5 matching bases. The DNA reads TGTGCCATATCCGGAGGCCGAGGGTCCGGGGAGCTGTTTTTT. Translated, this gives CAISGGRGSGELFF.